This T cell receptor (beta chain) was recorded in a study of brain T cells in children with intractable seizures. CDR1 is ENHRY, CDR2 SYGVKD, per germline. This CDR3 spans 14 amino acids. V lost 5 bases and J 8 bases, leaving 13 bases between the germline ends. The assay was immunoSEQ multiplex PCR, and TCRdb's table has in-frame clones only and misses some. The sample carries 60,000 to 85,000 clones, 85% to 95% recorded once. This clonotype was sampled from a boy under two years old with tuberous sclerosis and intractable seizures. The V call is TRBV10-3, the J call TRBJ1-6, with D possibly being TRBD1 (6 bases). The sample consisted of peripheral blood, taken at surgery. The DNA of the CDR3 is TGTGCCATCAGTCCACAGGGTAAGGATTCACCCCTCCACTTT. Translation gives CAISPQGKDSPLHF.